These 12 T cell receptor beta chains were all obtained from the same sample, sequenced in a study of blood T cell repertoires in COVID-19. Clones were sequenced by immunoSEQ multiplex PCR, and TCRdb holds only the in-frame ones, with some missing. The sample yields 40,000 to 50,000 clones, 81% seen once. What was sequenced was peripheral blood. These receptors originate from a man in his forties with active or convalescent COVID-19.

The chain carries TRBV6-5 and TRBJ1-2, with D uncertain. CDR3 length equals 14 residues. Germline V lookup: CDR1 MNHEY, CDR2 SVGAGI. Deletions cut 6 bases from V and 4 bases from J, with 15 bases between. Here the CDR3 DNA reads TGTGCCAGCAGGCGGGGTCAGAGGCTCTATGGCTACACCTTC. Translated: CASRRGQRLYGYTF.

This chain uses TRBV4-3 with TRBJ2-3; D call uncertain. This CDR3 has 13 amino acids. The V gene's germline CDR1 is LGHNA and CDR2 YSLEER. Trimming stripped 0 bases from V and 4 bases from J, with 5 bases between. The chain's CDR3 is CASSQDLPDTQYF. CDR3 coding DNA: TGCGCCAGCAGCCAAGATCTCCCAGATACGCAGTATTTT.

This clone was observed a single time. V usage is TRBV2 and J usage is TRBJ2-1; 11 bases are a match to TRBD2. CDR1 is SNHLY, CDR2 FYNNEI, per germline. Losses at the gene ends were 4 bases for V and 9 bases for J; bases not matched to a gene: 8. This CDR3 has 15 amino acids. The CDR3 here is CASSGGTSGSGEQFF. CDR3 DNA: TGTGCCAGCAGTGGCGGGACTAGCGGCTCGGGTGAGCAGTTCTTC.

This clone was found once. This chain uses TRBV5-4 with TRBJ1-3, with D hard to call. Trimming shortened V by 5 bases and J by 1 base, and 13 bases separated the two germline ends. The CDR3 covers 15 residues. CDR1 and CDR2 from the germline V gene are SGHNT and YYREEE (reference sequence). The CDR3 region is CASSLGGPSGNTIYF. In nucleotides, the CDR3 is TGTGCCAGCAGTCTTGGTGGCCCTTCTGGAAACACCATATATTTT. Filled out from reference TRBV5-4 and TRBJ1-3, the complete variable domain reads ETGVTQSPTHLIKTRGQQVTLRCSSQSGHNTVSWYQQALGQGPQFIFQYYREEENGRGNFPPRFSGLQFPNYSSELNVNALELDDSALYLCASSLGGPSGNTIYFGEGSWLTVV.

The V call is TRBV11-3, the J call TRBJ2-3; tentatively, D is TRBD2 (6 bases). There are 15 residues in the CDR3. CDR1 and CDR2 (germline): SGHNT, YENEEA. Trimming left V 4 bases short and J 10 bases short, with 21 bases between. The CDR3 nucleotides are TGTGCCAGCAGCTCCCGGGGGTTCGGGAGTGCGGCGCAGTATTTT. Translation: CASSSRGFGSAAQYF.

The chain carries TRBV5-6 and TRBJ2-7; D is possibly TRBD2 (5 bases). V lost 3 bases, J lost 11 bases, and 15 bases lay in between. This CDR3 is built from 12 residues. Germline assignment: CDR1 SGHDT and CDR2 YYEEEE. CDR3 DNA sequence: TGTGCCAGCAGCTCTCAACCTTCCGGGGAGTACTTC. Its protein is CASSSQPSGEYF. Supplemented by reference TRBV5-6 and TRBJ2-7, the full variable domain reads DAGVTQSPTHLIKTRGQQVTLRCSPKSGHDTVSWYQQALGQGPQFIFQYYEEEERQRGNFPDRFSGHQFPNYSSELNVNALLLGDSALYLCASSSQPSGEYFGPGTRLTVT.

The chain is built from TRBV27 and TRBJ1-1; TRBD1 matches 7 bases. V trimming: 6 bases; J trimming: 1 base; junction bases outside the gene matches: 2. This CDR3 region has 13 residues. Germline V gene lookup returns CDR1 MNHEY and CDR2 SMNVEV (reference sequence). This CDR3 is CASSDRENTEAFF. The CDR3 nucleotides read TGTGCCAGCAGCGACAGGGAGAACACTGAAGCTTTCTTT.

The rearrangement joins TRBV7-9 to TRBJ2-7, with D maybe TRBD1 (6 bases). The CDR3 covers 15 residues. V lost 5 bases to trimming and J lost 2 bases, with 16 bases between them. Germline V gives CDR1 SEHNR, CDR2 FQNEAQ (reference sequence). The CDR3 is CASSPEGDGAYEQYF. CDR3 sequence (DNA): TGTGCCAGCAGCCCCGAGGGGGACGGAGCCTACGAGCAGTACTTC.

This clone was found once. The chain uses TRBV6-5 and TRBJ1-2; D perhaps matches TRBD1 (5 bases). Germline-derived CDR1 and CDR2 are MNHEY and SVGAGI. This CDR3 comprises 11 residues. V was clipped by 9 bases and J by 6 bases, with 11 bases between them. CDR3 in amino acids: CASRSGNGYTF. In DNA form, the CDR3 reads TGTGCCAGTCGGTCAGGGAATGGCTACACCTTC.

V and J are TRBV7-9 and TRBJ1-1; the D gene is possibly TRBD1 (5 bases). Germline V gene sequence: CDR1 SEHNR, CDR2 FQNEAQ (reference sequence). The CDR3 has 15 amino acids. V was cut by 5 bases and J by 6 bases, with 19 bases left in between. The CDR3 reads CASSAPSGSGAEAFF. The DNA for the CDR3 is TGTGCCAGCAGCGCGCCTTCCGGGTCGGGGGCTGAAGCTTTCTTT.

The chain employs TRBV5-5 and TRBJ2-4, with TRBD1 matching 8 bases. This CDR3 is built from 15 residues. Trimming at V came to 0 bases and at J to 6 bases, leaving 5 bases not matched to a gene. Germline V gene data show CDR1 as SGHKS and CDR2 as YYEKEE (reference sequence). The chain's CDR3 is CASSLVQGAGNIQYF. CDR3 in DNA: TGTGCCAGCAGCTTGGTCCAGGGGGCGGGAAACATTCAGTACTTC.

The chain uses TRBV24-1 and TRBJ2-6; D gene ambiguous. With 1 base removed from V and 0 bases from J, the gap between germline ends came to 6 bases. This CDR3 region has 16 residues. Per the germline V gene, CDR1 is KGHDR and CDR2 is SFDVKD. The CDR3: CATSDLPSSGANVLTF. DNA of the CDR3: TGTGCCACCAGTGATTTACCTAGCTCTGGGGCCAACGTCCTGACTTTC.